Below, one TCR beta chain is given with its context. The CDR3 spans 13 residues. The ends were cut back, 3 bases at V and 4 bases at J, with 9 bases in the middle. The germline V gene has CDR1 SGHNT and CDR2 YENEEA. The record originates from a study of T cell responses to AZD1222 COVID-19 vaccine. The table came from immunoSEQ multiplex PCR; TCRdb's copy has only in-frame clones and leaves some out. The sample gives 85,000 to 110,000 clones, roughly nine tenths of which show up once; 45% is in the top ten. V gene TRBV11-3 combines with J gene TRBJ1-2; D is perhaps TRBD1 (5 bases). This sequence originates from an adult in good health. Sequenced material: peripheral blood, taken on day 0 of AZD1222 vaccination. The CDR3 spells CASSLGPGYGYTF. The CDR3 nucleotides read TGTGCCAGCAGCTTGGGACCGGGCTATGGCTACACCTTC.